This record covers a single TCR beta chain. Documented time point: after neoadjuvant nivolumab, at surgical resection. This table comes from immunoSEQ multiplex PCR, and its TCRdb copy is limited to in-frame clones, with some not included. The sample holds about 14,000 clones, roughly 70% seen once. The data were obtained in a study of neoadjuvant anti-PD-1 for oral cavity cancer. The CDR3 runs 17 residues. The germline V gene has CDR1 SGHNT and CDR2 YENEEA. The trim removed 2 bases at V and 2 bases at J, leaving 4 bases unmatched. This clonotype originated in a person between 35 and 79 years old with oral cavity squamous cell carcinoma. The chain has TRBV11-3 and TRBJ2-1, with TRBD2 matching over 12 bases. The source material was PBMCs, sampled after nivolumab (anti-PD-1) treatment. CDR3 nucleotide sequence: TGTGCCAGCAGCTTACTAGCGGGAGGGGCGGCCTACAATGAGCAGTTCTTC. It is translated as CASSLLAGGAAYNEQFF.